Listed below are T cell receptor beta chains from one sample, sequenced in a study of CD8 T cells in Susac syndrome. TCRdb fed the immunoSEQ multiplex PCR reads into MiXCR, producing one record per CDR3 protein. Among around 170,000 distinct CDR3 sequences listed, nearly 97% were seen once. Sequenced material: CD4+ T cells from PBMCs. All receptors derive from a human donor with Susac syndrome. Both conserved end residues are part of each CDR3. The D gene is left open where the match is weak. Size is omitted from some rows. Given values are once, few, many or a class for expanded clones.

d_call	clone_size	v_call	j_call	cdr3_aa	cdr3_nt
TRBD2	.	TRBV7-3	TRBJ2-3	CASSSVLGGEGTDTQYF	TGTGCCAGCAGCTCAGTCCTCGGGGGGGAGGGGACAGATACGCAGTATTTT
.	once	TRBV20-1	TRBJ1-5	CSARGGARNQPQHF	TGCAGTGCTAGAGGAGGGGCGCGCAATCAGCCCCAGCATTTT
.	.	TRBV7-3	TRBJ2-7	CASSLTGDSSYEQYF	TGTGCCAGCAGCTTAACAGGGGATAGCTCCTACGAGCAGTACTTC
TRBD1	.	TRBV9	TRBJ2-1	CASSMTGGSYNEQFF	TGTGCCAGCAGCATGACAGGGGGCTCCTACAATGAGCAGTTCTTC
.	.	TRBV20-1	TRBJ1-1	CSARPSLGVTEAFF	TGCAGTGCTAGACCTTCATTAGGGGTGACTGAAGCTTTCTTT
.	once	TRBV20-1	TRBJ1-4	CSALIRPSATNEKLFF	TGCAGTGCCCTCATTCGGCCATCAGCAACTAATGAAAAACTGTTTTTT
TRBD1	once	TRBV30	TRBJ2-5	CAWSVKGAWETQYF	TGTGCCTGGAGTGTAAAGGGGGCATGGGAGACCCAGTACTTC
TRBD1	once	TRBV5-6	TRBJ2-4	CASSSDGTGSGTDIQYF	TGTGCCAGCAGCTCGGACGGAACAGGGAGTGGGACAGACATTCAGTACTTC
.	.	TRBV27	TRBJ1-1	CASSFARQDTKAFF	TGTGCCAGCAGTTTCGCTCGACAGGATACCAAAGCTTTCTTT
TRBD2	.	TRBV14	TRBJ2-1	CASSQGGTKWGNEQFF	TGTGCCAGCAGCCAAGGGGGGACTAAATGGGGCAATGAGCAGTTCTTC
TRBD2	.	TRBV4-2	TRBJ2-3	CASSQEPLSGGAIADTQYF	TGTGCCAGCAGCCAAGAACCACTTAGCGGGGGGGCCATCGCAGATACGCAGTATTTT
TRBD1	.	TRBV12-3/TRBV12-4	TRBJ2-5	CASSLGRGSGTQYF	TGTGCCAGCAGTTTAGGCAGGGGGAGCGGGACCCAGTACTTC
.	once	TRBV28	TRBJ1-1	CASSWGQPNTEAFF	TGTGCCAGCAGTTGGGGTCAGCCGAACACTGAAGCTTTCTTT
.	few	TRBV12-3/TRBV12-4	TRBJ2-3	CASSFVDTQYF	TGTGCCAGCAGTTTTGTTGATACGCAGTATTTT
TRBD1	.	TRBV7-9	TRBJ1-2	CASSLQGAPYTF	TGTGCCAGCAGCTTACAGGGGGCGCCCTACACCTTC
.	.	TRBV2	TRBJ2-2	CASSERDLLNTGELFF	TGTGCCAGCAGTGAACGAGACTTATTGAACACCGGGGAGCTGTTTTTT
TRBD2	once	TRBV7-2	TRBJ2-3	CASSPRGFSGVNTDTQYF	TGTGCCAGCAGCCCCAGGGGTTTTAGCGGGGTGAACACAGATACGCAGTATTTT
TRBD1	.	TRBV5-6	TRBJ1-2	CASSLGDRAYGYTF	TGTGCCAGCAGCTTAGGGGACAGGGCCTATGGCTACACCTTC
TRBD1	.	TRBV19	TRBJ1-1	CASSPDRVGNTEAFF	TGTGCCAGTAGCCCGGACAGGGTAGGAAACACTGAAGCTTTCTTT
.	.	TRBV18	TRBJ2-5	CASSPLPGNKETQYF	TGTGCCAGCTCACCACTCCCAGGGAATAAAGAGACCCAGTACTTC
.	.	TRBV5-1	TRBJ2-7	CASSLASRQDTVRSSYEQYF	TGCGCCAGCAGCTTGGCCTCAAGACAGGATACCGTAAGGAGCTCCTACGAGCAGTACTTC
TRBD1	.	TRBV12-3/TRBV12-4	TRBJ2-5	CASSPGTDNQYF	TGTGCCAGCAGCCCCGGGACAGACAATCAGTACTTC
.	.	TRBV9	TRBJ2-2	CASSVVAANTGELFF	TGTGCCAGCAGCGTAGTGGCTGCGAACACCGGGGAGCTGTTTTTT
.	once	TRBV12-3/TRBV12-4	TRBJ2-2	CASSPRGGRTGELFF	TGTGCCAGCAGCCCCCGAGGGGGACGCACCGGGGAGCTGTTTTTT
TRBD2	.	TRBV7-9	TRBJ2-3	CASSLAKAGRRVTDTQYF	TGTGCCAGCAGCTTAGCGAAAGCGGGGCGCCGAGTTACAGATACGCAGTATTTT
TRBD1	.	TRBV27	TRBJ1-2	CASSKGGPNYGYTF	TGTGCCAGCAGTAAAGGGGGCCCCAACTATGGCTACACCTTC
TRBD1	.	TRBV15	TRBJ2-1	CATSRDLAGGLNEQFF	TGTGCCACCAGCAGAGATCTGGCAGGGGGCCTCAATGAGCAGTTCTTC
.	.	TRBV27	TRBJ2-2	CASSLEEYTGELFF	TGTGCCAGCAGCCTGGAGGAATACACCGGGGAGCTGTTTTTT
.	.	TRBV29-1	TRBJ2-1	CSVVRQANEQFF	TGCAGCGTTGTGCGGCAAGCCAATGAGCAGTTCTTC
.	.	TRBV30	TRBJ2-1	CAWASRVVKNEQFF	TGTGCCTGGGCGAGCAGGGTAGTTAAGAATGAGCAGTTCTTC
.	.	TRBV18	TRBJ2-5	CASSPPKGSGETQYF	TGTGCCAGCTCACCACCAAAGGGATCGGGAGAGACCCAGTACTTC
TRBD1	.	TRBV27	TRBJ1-1	CASSIAGGAVTEAFF	TGTGCCAGCAGTATCGCAGGGGGCGCAGTCACTGAAGCTTTCTTT
.	.	TRBV7-8	TRBJ1-5	CASSRGQSNQPQHF	TGTGCCAGCAGCCGCGGCCAAAGCAATCAGCCCCAGCATTTT
.	.	TRBV18	TRBJ1-1	CASSSRTENTEAFF	TGTGCCAGCTCATCAAGGACAGAGAACACTGAAGCTTTCTTT
.	.	TRBV6-1	TRBJ2-3	CASSEAGVWRTDTQYF	TGTGCCAGCAGTGAAGCGGGCGTATGGCGCACAGATACGCAGTATTTT
.	.	TRBV12-3/TRBV12-4	TRBJ1-1	CASTLLHNAEAFF	TGTGCCAGCACTTTATTACATAACGCTGAAGCTTTCTTT
.	once	TRBV5-6	TRBJ2-2	CASSIQRTARLVGTGELFF	TGTGCCAGCAGCATACAACGGACAGCGCGCCTCGTTGGGACCGGGGAGCTGTTTTTT
.	once	TRBV25-1	TRBJ1-3	CATGQTSGNTIYF	TGTGCCACCGGACAGACCTCTGGAAACACCATATATTTT
.	.	TRBV5-4	TRBJ2-3	CASSFEGGRIDTQYF	TGTGCCAGCAGCTTCGAGGGGGGGCGGATAGATACGCAGTATTTT
.	.	TRBV29-1	TRBJ1-4	CSVTEGPESNEKLFF	TGCAGCGTGACGGAGGGTCCAGAGTCAAATGAAAAACTGTTTTTT
TRBD2	.	TRBV3-1	TRBJ2-5	CASSQGTSGGPAETQYF	TGTGCCAGCAGCCAAGGGACTAGCGGGGGGCCGGCAGAGACCCAGTACTTC
.	.	TRBV6-5	TRBJ1-2	CASSYSSQIPNYGYTF	TGTGCCAGCAGTTACTCTTCACAGATCCCTAACTATGGCTACACCTTC
.	.	TRBV29-1	TRBJ2-2	CSVEGGFSNTGELFF	TGCAGCGTTGAAGGGGGCTTTTCGAACACCGGGGAGCTGTTTTTT
TRBD1	.	TRBV27	TRBJ2-1	CASGDRTYNEQFF	TGTGCCAGCGGGGACAGGACCTACAATGAGCAGTTCTTC
.	once	TRBV27	TRBJ1-1	CASREIMNTEAFF	TGTGCCAGCCGGGAAATTATGAACACTGAAGCTTTCTTT
TRBD1	.	TRBV9	TRBJ1-5	CASSAGDRTNQPQHF	TGTGCCAGCAGCGCAGGGGACAGAACAAATCAGCCCCAGCATTTT
.	.	TRBV20-1	TRBJ1-4	CSAAEDVYEKLFF	TGCAGTGCAGCCGAGGACGTATATGAAAAACTGTTTTTT
TRBD1	.	TRBV12-3/TRBV12-4	TRBJ1-4	CASSETGGAFNEKLFF	TGTGCCAGCAGCGAGACAGGGGGCGCGTTTAATGAAAAACTGTTTTTT
.	.	TRBV24-1	TRBJ2-5	CATNYAETQYF	TGTGCCACAAACTATGCGGAGACCCAGTACTTC
.	.	TRBV29-1	TRBJ1-1	CSGDQGTGNTEAFF	TGCAGCGGGGATCAGGGGACGGGGAACACTGAAGCTTTCTTT
.	.	TRBV20-1	TRBJ1-2	CSASSVLKYGYTF	TGCAGTGCTAGTTCAGTTCTGAAGTATGGCTACACCTTC
TRBD1	.	TRBV7-3	TRBJ2-5	CASSLGPGTGWGETQYF	TGTGCCAGCAGCCTAGGCCCCGGGACAGGCTGGGGGGAGACCCAGTACTTC
.	.	TRBV11-2	TRBJ1-3	CASSSRGTGNTIYF	TGTGCCAGCAGCTCAAGGGGGACTGGAAACACCATATATTTT
TRBD1	.	TRBV28	TRBJ2-7	CGSGGTGGHEQYF	TGTGGCAGCGGGGGGACAGGGGGTCACGAGCAGTACTTC
.	.	TRBV5-4	TRBJ2-7	CASSQTRDNYEQYF	TGTGCCAGCAGCCAAACGCGGGACAACTACGAGCAGTACTTC
.	once	TRBV6-1	TRBJ1-1	CASSWGRLNTEAFF	TGTGCCAGCAGTTGGGGACGGTTGAACACTGAAGCTTTCTTT
TRBD2	.	TRBV20-1	TRBJ2-5	CSASGIAGGETQYF	TGCAGTGCTAGTGGTATAGCGGGGGGAGAGACCCAGTACTTC
TRBD1	.	TRBV3-1	TRBJ1-6	CASRQTGTGSSPLHF	TGTGCCAGCAGGCAAACCGGGACAGGGTCTTCACCCCTCCACTTT
.	.	TRBV25-1	TRBJ1-6	CASSDRGAYSPLHF	TGTGCCAGCAGTGATCGGGGGGCATATTCACCCCTCCACTTT
.	.	TRBV19	TRBJ1-6	CASSKDLSYNSPLHF	TGTGCCAGTAGTAAAGATCTCTCCTATAATTCACCCCTCCACTTT